This TCR beta chain stems from a study of T cell changes during pregnancy in multiple sclerosis. Generated by immunoSEQ multiplex PCR, the TCRdb table keeps only in-frame clones and is missing some. The table includes tens of thousands of clones, around 91% detected once. V was pared by 2 bases and J by 6 bases, with 14 bases between. There are 14 residues in the CDR3. Germline lookup yields CDR1 SGHAT and CDR2 FQNNGV. This receptor was identified in a female donor with multiple sclerosis, enrolled in a pregnancy study. The sample here was CD8+ T cells from peripheral blood mononuclear cells, taken in the third trimester of pregnancy. The gene calls are TRBV11-2 and TRBJ2-7; D is possibly TRBD1 (6 bases). CDR3: CASSLSDRFIEQYF. The CDR3, as DNA: TGTGCCAGCAGCTTATCCGACAGGTTCATCGAGCAGTACTTC.